These 17 T cell receptor beta chains share one sample of origin, sequenced in a study of T cell repertoires in cytomegalovirus infection. The antigens of these receptors remain unknown. Each CDR3 protein is one row after TCRdb ran MiXCR on the reads. The sample shows around 340,000 distinct CDR3 sequences, almost 30% of them seen only once. The sequencing here drew on cultured PBMCs, taken from culture after CMV antigen stimulation. The receptors were sampled from a human donor in good health (CMV status not recorded). Some clones in this sample may be carry-over from other donors' samples.

The rearrangement links TRBV11-1 to TRBJ1-2, with D perhaps matching TRBD1 (5 bases). The germline V gene has CDR1 SGHAT and CDR2 FQDESV (reference sequence). The CDR3 extends over 14 amino acids. With 1 base removed from V and 5 bases from J, the gap between germline ends came to 11 bases. The CDR3 sequence: CASSLDSGPYGYTF. CDR3 sequence (DNA): TGTGCCAGCAGCTTAGATTCGGGGCCATATGGCTACACCTTC. Looking up the rest from reference TRBV11-1 and TRBJ1-2 gives the full variable domain: EAEVAQSPRYKITEKSQAVAFWCDPISGHATLYWYRQILGQGPELLVQFQDESVVDDSQLPKDRFSAERLKGVDSTLKIQPAELGDSAMYLCASSLDSGPYGYTFGSGTRLTVV.

This clonotype was recorded at least ten times. The gene calls are TRBV7-3 and TRBJ1-1; TRBD1 is a possible D gene (6 bases). Between the trimmed V and J ends, which lost 5 bases and 1 base, there was a span of 29 bases. The CDR3 has 20 amino acids. Germline CDR1 is SGHTA and CDR2 is FQGTGA. CDR3 protein: CASSLTLPWTEGMRNTEAFF. As DNA, the CDR3 is TGTGCCAGCAGCCTCACCCTCCCGTGGACAGAGGGGATGAGGAACACTGAAGCTTTCTTT.

This chain joins TRBV6-5 and TRBJ2-3, with D unclear. Germline V gene data show CDR1 as MNHEY and CDR2 as SVGAGI. The V end was cut by 6 bases, the J end by 5 bases, with 6 bases between. This CDR3 is 11 amino acids long. CDR3 DNA sequence: TGTGCCAGCAGGGCCATAGATACGCAGTATTTT. Amino acids: CASRAIDTQYF.

This clonotype came up many times. The chain employs TRBV7-2 and TRBJ1-2, with D maybe TRBD1 (5 bases). Germline CDR1 and CDR2: SGHTA and FQGNSA. The CDR3 is made up of 13 amino acids. The V end was cut by 6 bases, the J end by 4 bases, with 12 bases between. The CDR3 region has the DNA TGTGCCAGCAGGCCGCAGGGTTTCTATGGCTACACCTTC. The encoded protein is CASRPQGFYGYTF. Full variable domain (rest looked up from reference TRBV7-2 and TRBJ1-2): GAGVSQSPSNKVTEKGKDVELRCDPISGHTALYWYRQSLGQGLEFLIYFQGNSAPDKSGLPSDRFSAERTGGSVSTLTIQRTQQEDSAVYLCASRPQGFYGYTFGSGTRLTVV.

To note about this clonotype: One end of the junction does not line up with germline, which may come from a read error. The rearrangement uses TRBV11-2 and TRBJ2-7; unclear D gene. This CDR3 has 12 residues. Germline CDR1 and CDR2: SGHAT and FQNNGV. CDR3 residues: CASSLEIYEQYF. CDR3 coding DNA: TGTGCCAGCAGCCTAGAAATCTACGAGCAGTACTTC. Using reference TRBV11-2 and TRBJ2-7 for the parts outside the CDR3, the full variable domain is EAGVAQSPRYKIIEKRQSVAFWCNPISGHATLYWYQQILGQGPKLLIQFQNNGVVDDSQLPKDRFSAERLKGVDSTLKIQPAKLEDSAVYLCASSLEIYEQYFGPGTRLTVT.

The chain employs TRBV12-3 or TRBV12-4 and TRBJ2-1; TRBD1 aligns across 12 bases. The CDR3 runs 17 residues. With 6 bases clipped from V and 7 bases from J, the junction kept 13 bases outside the gene matches. The chain's CDR3 is CASRTFSPGQGANEQFF. CDR3 sequence (DNA): TGTGCCAGCAGAACATTTTCACCGGGACAGGGGGCGAATGAGCAGTTCTTC.

The chain uses TRBV2 and TRBJ1-6; TRBD1 is a possible D gene (5 bases). Germline-derived CDR1 and CDR2 are SNHLY and FYNNEI. V lost 9 bases and J 5 bases, leaving 14 bases between the germline ends. The CDR3 contains 14 residues. In DNA form, the CDR3 reads TGTGCCAGGAGGGACTCTCGGGATAATTCACCCCTCCACTTT. Amino acid sequence: CARRDSRDNSPLHF.

The V and J genes are TRBV19 and TRBJ2-7; tentatively, D is TRBD1 (6 bases). CDR1 and CDR2 from the germline V gene are LNHDA and SQIVND (reference sequence). This CDR3 has 16 residues. Deletions cut 4 bases from V and 2 bases from J, with 18 bases between. In nucleotides, the CDR3 is TGTGCCAGTAGTACAATTGGACAGCGCAACCCCTACGAGCAGTACTTC. It specifies CASSTIGQRNPYEQYF.

The gene calls are TRBV2 and TRBJ1-5; possibly TRBD1 for D (5 bases). Germline assignment: CDR1 SNHLY and CDR2 FYNNEI. Between the trimmed V and J ends, which lost 10 bases and 2 bases, there was a span of 9 bases. The CDR3 contains 12 residues. The CDR3 nucleotides read TGTGCCACCAGGGTGGGCAATCAGCCCCAGCATTTT. Amino acids: CATRVGNQPQHF. Complete variable domain (other parts from reference TRBV2 and TRBJ1-5): EPEVTQTPSHQVTQMGQEVILRCVPISNHLYFYWYRQILGQKVEFLVSFYNNEISEKSEIFDDQFSVERPDGSNFTLKIRSTKLEDSAMYFCATRVGNQPQHFGDGTRLSIL.

DNA of the CDR3: TGTGCTTCGAAGGGGACAGATACGCAGTATTTT. Amino acid sequence: CASKGTDTQYF. This chain links TRBV10-3 with TRBJ2-3, with TRBD1 as a possible D gene (5 bases). Germline lookup yields CDR1 ENHRY and CDR2 SYGVKD. The CDR3 sequence is 11 residues long.

This rearrangement joins TRBV9 to TRBJ1-2; D unresolved. The V gene lost 3 bases and the J gene lost 5 bases, with 8 bases spanning the gap. CDR3 length equals 12 residues. Germline assignment: CDR1 SGDLS and CDR2 YYNGEE. The CDR3: CASSAEGYGYTF. In DNA form, the CDR3 reads TGTGCCAGCAGCGCCGAAGGGTATGGCTACACCTTC.

The chain combines TRBV20-1 with TRBJ1-3; no firm D call. Germline V gene lookup returns CDR1 DFQATT and CDR2 SNEGSKA (reference sequence). The germline V and J ends were trimmed by 1 base and 5 bases, with 15 bases remaining between them. This CDR3 is 15 amino acids long. The CDR3 DNA sequence: TGCAGTGCTAGAGTACCCGGGGATAATAGAAACACCATATATTTT. This encodes CSARVPGDNRNTIYF.

The sample holds many counts of this clonotype. The V and J genes are TRBV7-2 and TRBJ1-2; maybe TRBD1 (5 bases). Germline V gene data show CDR1 as SGHTA and CDR2 as FQGNSA. The CDR3 has 13 amino acids. With 4 bases removed from V and 6 bases from J, the gap between germline ends came to 12 bases. The CDR3 region is CASSSIRQNGYTF. CDR3 nucleotide sequence: TGTGCCAGCAGCTCTATAAGACAGAATGGCTACACCTTC.

This clonotype has only a few counts. The J gene is TRBJ2-5, the V gene TRBV20-1; 7 bases map to TRBD2. The CDR3 has 16 amino acids. The trim removed 0 bases at V and 4 bases at J, leaving 11 bases unmatched. In germline, CDR1 is DFQATT, CDR2 SNEGSKA (reference sequence). CDR3 nucleotide sequence: TGCAGTGCTAGAGATTCAGGACTAGGTGGGGTAGAGACCCAGTACTTC. Translating it yields CSARDSGLGGVETQYF.

J is TRBJ1-2 and V is TRBV14; D is unclear. This CDR3 is 17 amino acids long. V lost 0 bases to trimming and J lost 4 bases, with 18 bases between them. Germline V gene lookup returns CDR1 SGHDN and CDR2 FVKESK. The CDR3 loop is CASSQDDLTKPLYGYTF. The CDR3 coding sequence is TGTGCCAGCAGCCAAGATGATTTAACCAAACCACTCTATGGCTACACCTTC. Full variable domain (rest looked up from reference TRBV14 and TRBJ1-2): EAGVTQFPSHSVIEKGQTVTLRCDPISGHDNLYWYRRVMGKEIKFLLHFVKESKQDESGMPNNRFLAERTGGTYSTLKVQPAELEDSGVYFCASSQDDLTKPLYGYTFGSGTRLTVV.

The rearrangement joins TRBV7-2 to TRBJ2-2, with D tentatively TRBD2 (6 bases). The CDR3 is 15 residues long. With 0 bases removed from V and 4 bases from J, the gap between germline ends came to 9 bases. Germline V gives CDR1 SGHTA, CDR2 FQGNSA. The CDR3 loop reads CASSLAGGGTGELFF. CDR3 coding DNA: TGTGCCAGCAGCTTAGCGGGAGGAGGCACCGGGGAGCTGTTTTTT.

The chain recombines TRBV9 with TRBJ2-7, with D perhaps TRBD1 (5 bases). This CDR3 has 14 amino acids. Trimming took 4 bases from V and 2 from J, leaving 13 bases between them. Germline V lookup: CDR1 SGDLS, CDR2 YYNGEE. As DNA, the CDR3 is TGTGCCAGCAGCCCGTCCCAAGGGGCCTACGAGCAGTACTTC. It codes for CASSPSQGAYEQYF.